The clone carrying this T cell receptor beta chain was seen only a few times. The data are from a study of T-cell memory formation after mild COVID-19. TCRdb fed the 5' RACE reads into MiXCR, producing one record per CDR3 protein. The table lists 540,000 or so distinct CDR3 sequences, roughly 20% of them singletons. Sequencing was done on a sample of PBMCs or a T cell subset sorted from them (not recorded which). This sequence was found in an adult woman who had mild COVID-19 (a few samples of this study predate the infection). Cell type and time point are not known.

CDR3 coding DNA: TGCAGTGCTAGGGATCCTACAGGGCACACCGGGGAGCTGTTTTTT. This encodes CSARDPTGHTGELFF. The chain employs TRBV20-1 and TRBJ2-2; tentatively, D is TRBD1 (6 bases). The germline CDR1 and CDR2 sequences are DFQATT and SNEGSKA (reference sequence). V shed 3 bases and J shed 3 bases, with 14 bases lying between them. CDR3 length: 15 residues.